This TCR beta chain was captured in a study of cytotoxic CD8 clonotypes in ibrutinib-treated CLL. This clone was observed many times. Method: immunoSEQ multiplex PCR; TCRdb's copy keeps in-frame clones and lacks some. The profile shows more than 110,000 clones, approximately 90% of them singletons. The sequencing here drew on PBMCs, taken after 12 months of ibrutinib treatment. The clonotype originates from a human donor with chronic lymphocytic leukemia.

This CDR3 is CAWRDYYKTGNYGYTF. DNA of the CDR3: TGTGCCTGGAGGGACTATTATAAGACAGGTAACTATGGCTACACCTTC. This chain links TRBV30 with TRBJ1-2; a possible D gene is TRBD1 (6 bases). Germline CDR1 GTSNPN, CDR2 SVGIG (reference sequence). The germline V and J ends were trimmed by 3 bases and 1 base, with 18 bases remaining between them. This CDR3 is 16 amino acids long.